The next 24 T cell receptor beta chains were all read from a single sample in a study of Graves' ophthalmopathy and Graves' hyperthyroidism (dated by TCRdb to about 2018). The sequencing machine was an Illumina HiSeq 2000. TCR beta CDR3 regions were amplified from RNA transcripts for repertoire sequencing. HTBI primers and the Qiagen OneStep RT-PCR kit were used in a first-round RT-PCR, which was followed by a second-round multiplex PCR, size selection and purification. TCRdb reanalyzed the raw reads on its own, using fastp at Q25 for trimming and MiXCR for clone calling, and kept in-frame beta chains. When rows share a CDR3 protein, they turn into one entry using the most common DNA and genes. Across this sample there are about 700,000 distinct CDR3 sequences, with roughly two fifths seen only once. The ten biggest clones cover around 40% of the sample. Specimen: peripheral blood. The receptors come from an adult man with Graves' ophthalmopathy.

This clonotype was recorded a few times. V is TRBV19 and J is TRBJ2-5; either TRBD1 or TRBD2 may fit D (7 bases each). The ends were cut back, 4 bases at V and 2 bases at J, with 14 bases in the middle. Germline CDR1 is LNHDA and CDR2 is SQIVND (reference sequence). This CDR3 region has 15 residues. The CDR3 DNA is TGTGCCAGTAGTACCAATCAGGGGGGGCAAGAGACCCAGTACTTC. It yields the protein CASSTNQGGQETQYF.

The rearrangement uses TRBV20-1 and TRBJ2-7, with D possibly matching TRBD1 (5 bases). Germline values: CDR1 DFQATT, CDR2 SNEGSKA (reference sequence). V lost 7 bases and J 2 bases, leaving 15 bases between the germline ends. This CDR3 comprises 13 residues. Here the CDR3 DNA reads TGCAGTGTAAAAGGGGCCGATCCCTACGAGCAGTACTTC. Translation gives CSVKGADPYEQYF.

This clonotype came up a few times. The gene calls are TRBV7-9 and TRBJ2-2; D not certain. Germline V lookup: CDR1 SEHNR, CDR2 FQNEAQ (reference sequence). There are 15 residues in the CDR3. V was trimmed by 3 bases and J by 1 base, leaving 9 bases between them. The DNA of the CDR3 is TGTGCCAGCAGCTTGGGGTCGGAGAACACCGGGGAGCTGTTTTTT. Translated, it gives CASSLGSENTGELFF.

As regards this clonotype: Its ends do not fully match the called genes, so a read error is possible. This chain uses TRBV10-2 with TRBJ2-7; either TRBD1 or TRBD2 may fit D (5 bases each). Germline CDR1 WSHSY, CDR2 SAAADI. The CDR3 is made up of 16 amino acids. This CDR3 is CASSYNGRGPNYEQYF. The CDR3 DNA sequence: TGTGCCAGCAGTTACAACGGCCGGGGACCCAACTACGAGCAGTACTTC.

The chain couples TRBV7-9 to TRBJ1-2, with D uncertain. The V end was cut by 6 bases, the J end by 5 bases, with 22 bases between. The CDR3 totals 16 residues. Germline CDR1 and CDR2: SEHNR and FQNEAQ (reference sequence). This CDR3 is CASSETKRRRYYGYTF. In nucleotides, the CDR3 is TGTGCCAGCAGTGAAACGAAGCGCAGGCGGTATTATGGCTACACCTTC. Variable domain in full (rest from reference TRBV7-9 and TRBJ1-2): DTGVSQNPRHKITKRGQNVTFRCDPISEHNRLYWYRQTLGQGPEFLTYFQNEAQLEKSRLLSDRFSAERPKGSFSTLEIQRTEQGDSAMYLCASSETKRRRYYGYTFGSGTRLTVV.

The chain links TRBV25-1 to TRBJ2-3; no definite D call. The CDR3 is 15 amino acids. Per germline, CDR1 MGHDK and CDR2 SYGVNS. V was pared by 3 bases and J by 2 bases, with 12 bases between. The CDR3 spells CASSDRTGVTDTQYF. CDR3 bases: TGTGCCAGCAGTGACCGGACGGGCGTCACAGATACGCAGTATTTT. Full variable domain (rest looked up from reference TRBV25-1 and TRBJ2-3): EADIYQTPRYLVIGTGKKITLECSQTMGHDKMYWYQQDPGMELHLIHYSYGVNSTEKGDLSSESTVSRIRTEHFPLTLESARPSHTSQYLCASSDRTGVTDTQYFGPGTRLTVL.

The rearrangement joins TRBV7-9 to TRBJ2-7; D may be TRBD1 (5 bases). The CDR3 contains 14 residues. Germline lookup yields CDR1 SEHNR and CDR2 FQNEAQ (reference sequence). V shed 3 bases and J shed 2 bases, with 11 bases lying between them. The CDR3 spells CASSFRDRPYEQYF. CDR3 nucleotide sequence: TGTGCCAGCAGCTTCCGTGACAGACCCTACGAGCAGTACTTC.

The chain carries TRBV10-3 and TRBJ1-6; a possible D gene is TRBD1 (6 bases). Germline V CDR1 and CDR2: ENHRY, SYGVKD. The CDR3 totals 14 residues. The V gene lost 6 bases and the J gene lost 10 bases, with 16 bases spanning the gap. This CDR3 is CAISLRGTRSPLHF. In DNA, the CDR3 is TGTGCCATCAGCCTCAGGGGCACGAGATCACCCCTCCACTTT.

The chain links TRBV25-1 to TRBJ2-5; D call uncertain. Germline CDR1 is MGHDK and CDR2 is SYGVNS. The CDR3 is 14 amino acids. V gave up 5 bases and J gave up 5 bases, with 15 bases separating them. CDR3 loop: CASSRRVELETQYF. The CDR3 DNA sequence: TGTGCCAGCAGTCGCCGGGTAGAGCTCGAGACCCAGTACTTC.

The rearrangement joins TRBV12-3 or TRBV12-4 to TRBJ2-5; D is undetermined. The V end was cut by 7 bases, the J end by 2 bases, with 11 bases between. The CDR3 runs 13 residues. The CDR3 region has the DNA TGTGCCAGCACCCCGATGGGGCAAGAGACCCAGTACTTC. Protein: CASTPMGQETQYF.

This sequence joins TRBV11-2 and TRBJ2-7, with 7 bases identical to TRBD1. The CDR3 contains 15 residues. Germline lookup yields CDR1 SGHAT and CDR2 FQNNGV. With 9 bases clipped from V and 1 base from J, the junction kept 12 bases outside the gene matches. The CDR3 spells CASLAPGTASYEQYF. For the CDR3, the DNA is TGTGCCAGTCTAGCTCCCGGGACAGCTTCCTACGAGCAGTACTTC.

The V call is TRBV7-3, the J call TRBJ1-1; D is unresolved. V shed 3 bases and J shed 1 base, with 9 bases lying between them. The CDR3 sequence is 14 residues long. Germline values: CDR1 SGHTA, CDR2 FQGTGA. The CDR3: CASSLGKGNTEAFF. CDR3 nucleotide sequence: TGTGCCAGCAGCTTGGGGAAGGGGAACACTGAAGCTTTCTTT.

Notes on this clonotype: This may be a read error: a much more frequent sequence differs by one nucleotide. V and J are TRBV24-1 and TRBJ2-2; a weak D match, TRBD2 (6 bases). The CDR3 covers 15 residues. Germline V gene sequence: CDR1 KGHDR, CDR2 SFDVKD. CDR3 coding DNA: TGTGCCACCAGGGGGACTTCCCGACCCGCCGGGGAGCTGCTTTTT. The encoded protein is CATRGTSRPAGELLF.

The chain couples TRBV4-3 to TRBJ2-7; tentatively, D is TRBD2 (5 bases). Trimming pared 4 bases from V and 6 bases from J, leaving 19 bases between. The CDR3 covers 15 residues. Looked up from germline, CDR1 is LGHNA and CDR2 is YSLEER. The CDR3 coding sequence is TGCGCCAGCAGCCTCCTAGGGAGTTGGCAACCCGAGCAGTACTTC. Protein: CASSLLGSWQPEQYF.

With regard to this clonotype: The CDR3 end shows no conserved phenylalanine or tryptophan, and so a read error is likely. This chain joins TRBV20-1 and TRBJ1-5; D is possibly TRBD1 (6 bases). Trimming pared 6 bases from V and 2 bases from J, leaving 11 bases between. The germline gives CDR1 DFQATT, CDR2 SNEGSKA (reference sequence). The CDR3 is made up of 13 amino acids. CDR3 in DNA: TGCAGTGCCGGGGGCAAGGGCAATCAGCCCCAGCATGGT. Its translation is CSAGGKGNQPQHG.

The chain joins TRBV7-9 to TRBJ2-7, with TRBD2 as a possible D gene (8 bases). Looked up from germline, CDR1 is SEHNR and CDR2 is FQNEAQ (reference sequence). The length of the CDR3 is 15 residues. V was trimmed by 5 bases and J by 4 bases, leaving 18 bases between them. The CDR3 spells CASSPPGGGQYEQYV. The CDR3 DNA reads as TGTGCCAGCAGCCCACCGGGAGGGGGACAGTACGAGCAGTACGTC.

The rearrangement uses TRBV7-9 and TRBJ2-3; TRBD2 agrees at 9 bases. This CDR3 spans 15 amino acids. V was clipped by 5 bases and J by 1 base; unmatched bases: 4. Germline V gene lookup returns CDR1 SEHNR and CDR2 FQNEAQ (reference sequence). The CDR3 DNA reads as TGTGCCAGCAGCCGACTAGCGGTGGGCACAGATACGCAGTATTTT. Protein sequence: CASSRLAVGTDTQYF.

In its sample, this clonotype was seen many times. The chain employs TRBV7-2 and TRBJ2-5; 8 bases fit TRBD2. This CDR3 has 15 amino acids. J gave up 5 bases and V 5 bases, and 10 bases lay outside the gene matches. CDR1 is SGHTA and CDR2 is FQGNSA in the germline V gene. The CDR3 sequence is CASSPIGRAWETQYF. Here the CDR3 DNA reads TGTGCCAGCAGCCCGATCGGGAGGGCTTGGGAGACCCAGTACTTC.

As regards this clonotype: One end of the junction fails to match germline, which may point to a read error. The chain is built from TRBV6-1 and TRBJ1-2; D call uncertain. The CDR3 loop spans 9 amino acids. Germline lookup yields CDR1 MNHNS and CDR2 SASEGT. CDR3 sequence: CASSNGRHF. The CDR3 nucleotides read TGTGCCAGCAGCAATGGTAGACACTTC.

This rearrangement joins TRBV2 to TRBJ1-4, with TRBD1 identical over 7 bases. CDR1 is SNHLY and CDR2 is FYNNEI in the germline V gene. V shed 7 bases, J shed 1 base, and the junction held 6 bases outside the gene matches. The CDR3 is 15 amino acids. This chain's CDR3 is CASKGAGGTNEKLFF. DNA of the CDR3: TGTGCCAGCAAGGGGGCAGGAGGAACTAATGAAAAACTGTTTTTT. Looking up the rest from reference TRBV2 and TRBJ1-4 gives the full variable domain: EPEVTQTPSHQVTQMGQEVILRCVPISNHLYFYWYRQILGQKVEFLVSFYNNEISEKSEIFDDQFSVERPDGSNFTLKIRSTKLEDSAMYFCASKGAGGTNEKLFFGSGTQLSVL.

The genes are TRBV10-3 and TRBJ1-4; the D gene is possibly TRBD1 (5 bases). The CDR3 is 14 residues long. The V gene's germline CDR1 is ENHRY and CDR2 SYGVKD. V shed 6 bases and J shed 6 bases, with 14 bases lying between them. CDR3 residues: CAIRTDGGDEKLFF. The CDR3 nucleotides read TGTGCCATCAGGACCGACGGGGGGGATGAAAAACTGTTTTTT.

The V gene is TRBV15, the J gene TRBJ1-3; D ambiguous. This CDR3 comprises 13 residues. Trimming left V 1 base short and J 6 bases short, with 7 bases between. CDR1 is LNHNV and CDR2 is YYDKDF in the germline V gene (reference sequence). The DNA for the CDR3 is TGTGCCACCAGCAGAGGGGCAGCAAACACCATATATTTT. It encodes CATSRGAANTIYF.

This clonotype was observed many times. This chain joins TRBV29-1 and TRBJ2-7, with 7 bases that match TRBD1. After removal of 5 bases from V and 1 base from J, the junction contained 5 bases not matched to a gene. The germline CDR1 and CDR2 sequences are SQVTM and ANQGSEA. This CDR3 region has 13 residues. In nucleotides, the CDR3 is TGCAGCGTTAAACCGGGACAGTCCTACGAGCAGTACTTC. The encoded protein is CSVKPGQSYEQYF.

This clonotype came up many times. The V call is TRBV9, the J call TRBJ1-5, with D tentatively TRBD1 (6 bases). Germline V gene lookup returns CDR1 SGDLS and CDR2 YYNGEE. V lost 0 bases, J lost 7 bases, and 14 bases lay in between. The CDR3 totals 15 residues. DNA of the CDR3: TGTGCCAGCAGCGTAGGACAGGCCGAGACCCAGCCCCAGCATTTT. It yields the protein CASSVGQAETQPQHF. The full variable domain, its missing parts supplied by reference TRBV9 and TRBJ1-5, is DSGVTQTPKHLITATGQRVTLRCSPRSGDLSVYWYQQSLDQGLQFLIQYYNGEERAKGNILERFSAQQFPDLHSELNLSSLELGDSALYFCASSVGQAETQPQHFGDGTRLSIL.